The clone carrying this T cell receptor beta chain showed up just once. Its target is not known. The library came from three nested PCR rounds adapted from ARM-PCR protocols. One entry per CDR3 protein, called by TCRdb with MiXCR from the multiplex PCR reads. The profile shows approximately 90,000 distinct CDR3 sequences, less than 75% of them singletons. The record originates from a study of tumor and adjacent non-tumor tissue in lung cancer. At the level of the study: The cohort had around eleven adenocarcinoma, 2 squamous cell and 1 small cell patients. Each sample yielded 4 million to 5 million productive TCRbeta reads on average. Study-level results: Tumor tissue had significantly higher TCR diversity than normal lung. Patients with more diverse tumor TCRs had worse survival.

This sample's RNA came from whole unsorted tissue. The CDR3 extends over 12 amino acids. With 10 bases removed from V and 7 bases from J, the gap between germline ends came to 16 bases. This chain uses TRBV12-3 or TRBV12-4 with TRBJ1-2, with D maybe TRBD1 (6 bases). This clonotype was sampled from a man aged 60-69 years with non-small cell lung cancer. Material for sequencing was lung tumor tissue. CDR3 residues: CANRRQDAGYTF. The CDR3 nucleotides read TGTGCCAACAGGAGACAGGACGCTGGCTACACCTTC.